One and the same sample provided the 20 T cell receptor beta chains below, sequenced in a study of cytomegalovirus exposure and HLA in healthy donors. Primers: 60 Vbeta forward and 13 Jbeta reverse. Sequencing was performed with immunoSEQ multiplex PCR; in TCRdb, only in-frame clones are kept and a portion is missing. Of about 130,000 clones listed, 17% are singletons. The sample consisted of PBMCs. Receptors originate from a female donor in good health and CMV-seropositive.

This clone has just a few counts. The DNA of the CDR3 is TGCAGCGCCGGAGGGAGGAACACTGAAGCTTTCTTT. It yields the protein CSAGGRNTEAFF. This rearrangement joins TRBV29-1 to TRBJ1-1; no reliable D call. The CDR3 has 12 residues. The V and J ends lost 7 bases and 1 base respectively, with 10 bases between them. Germline loops: CDR1 SQVTM, CDR2 ANQGSEA.

J is TRBJ1-5 and V is TRBV2, with no clear D. The germline V and J ends were trimmed by 6 bases and 5 bases, with 11 bases remaining between them. Germline loops: CDR1 SNHLY, CDR2 FYNNEI. The CDR3 runs to 13 residues. The CDR3 DNA follows: TGTGCCAGCAGGGCGGACTTCGATCAGCCCCAGCATTTT. This gives the protein CASRADFDQPQHF.

The V call is TRBV10-1, the J call TRBJ1-4; TRBD1 aligns across 10 bases. There are 13 residues in the CDR3. Germline CDR1 reads WNHNN; CDR2 reads SYGVQD (reference sequence). V was pared by 6 bases and J by 7 bases, with 2 bases of the junction left unmatched. This chain's CDR3 is CASRRDRGEKLFF. In nucleotides, the CDR3 is TGCGCCAGCAGAAGGGACAGGGGTGAAAAACTGTTTTTT.

This clone was detected only a few times. This chain uses TRBV6-6 with TRBJ1-1; a possible D gene is TRBD1 (5 bases). Trimming removed 2 bases at V and 6 bases at J, with 7 bases between. Per germline, CDR1 MNHNY and CDR2 SVGAGI (reference sequence). This CDR3 region has 12 residues. CDR3 amino acids: CASSYTGSEAFF. As DNA, the CDR3 is TGTGCCAGCAGTTACACAGGCTCTGAAGCTTTCTTT.

The sample holds a few counts of this clone. This chain uses TRBV5-1 with TRBJ2-2; 8 bases fit TRBD2. With V trimmed by 2 bases and J by 3 bases, 3 bases remained unmatched. There are 15 residues in the CDR3. Per the germline V gene, CDR1 is SGHRS and CDR2 is YFSETQ. CDR3 amino acids: CASSLLAEHTGELFF. DNA of the CDR3: TGCGCCAGCAGCTTACTAGCGGAGCACACCGGGGAGCTGTTTTTT.

In this sample, this clone turned up a few times. V gene TRBV5-6 combines with J gene TRBJ2-3; 9 positions agree with TRBD2. With 2 bases clipped from V and 2 bases from J, the junction kept 9 bases outside the gene matches. The CDR3 length is 17 residues. Looked up from germline, CDR1 is SGHDT and CDR2 is YYEEEE. The CDR3 loop reads CASSFLTSGGHTDTQYF. The CDR3 nucleotides read TGTGCCAGCAGCTTTCTAACGAGCGGGGGGCACACAGATACGCAGTATTTT.

A few counts support this clone. The rearrangement joins TRBV5-1 to TRBJ1-5; D perhaps matches TRBD1 (5 bases). The CDR3 runs 13 residues. Trimming pared 2 bases from V and 11 bases from J, leaving 14 bases between. CDR1 and CDR2 (germline): SGHRS, YFSETQ. Here the CDR3 DNA reads TGCGCCAGCAGCTTTTTCGGGTTAGGGGCCCAGCATTTT. Its translation is CASSFFGLGAQHF.

This chain connects TRBV19 to TRBJ2-7; weak D call: TRBD2 (5 bases). The CDR3 totals 13 residues. The germline V gene has CDR1 LNHDA and CDR2 SQIVND (reference sequence). Trimming pared 7 bases from V and 3 bases from J, leaving 13 bases between. CDR3 nucleotides: TGTGCCAGTAATGCGGGTTTGGTCTACGAGCAGTACTTC. Protein product: CASNAGLVYEQYF.

The chain joins TRBV18 to TRBJ1-6, with 9 nucleotides matching TRBD1. V shed 4 bases and J 9 bases; nucleotides not matched to a gene: 7. The germline gives CDR1 KGHSH, CDR2 LQKENI. This CDR3 is 15 amino acids long. CDR3 coding DNA: TGTGCCAGCTCACAGGGACAGGGAACGGGTTCACCCCTCCACTTT. Protein sequence: CASSQGQGTGSPLHF.

The chain recombines TRBV13 with TRBJ1-1; no firm D call. Trimming stripped 5 bases from V and 4 bases from J, with 5 bases between. CDR1 PRHDT and CDR2 FYEKMQ come from the germline V gene (reference sequence). The CDR3 is 11 amino acids. The DNA for the CDR3 is TGTGCCAGCAGCCCCTCCACTGAAGCTTTCTTT. Translated: CASSPSTEAFF.

In this sample, this clone turned up once. The chain has TRBV6-4 and TRBJ1-1; TRBD1 agrees at 7 bases. V lost 9 bases, J lost 1 base, and 5 bases stayed unmatched. The CDR3 extends over 13 amino acids. Germline CDR1 reads MRHNA; CDR2 reads SNTAGT. The DNA of the CDR3 is TGTGCCAGGACGACAGGGCGGAACACTGAAGCTTTCTTT. This sequence encodes CARTTGRNTEAFF.

CDR3 DNA sequence: TGCAGCGTTGATTTTTTTGAGGGACAGACCAATCAGCCCCAGCATTTT. Its translation: CSVDFFEGQTNQPQHF. The genes are TRBV29-1 and TRBJ1-5; 7 bases fit TRBD1. V shed 3 bases and J 3 bases; nucleotides not matched to a gene: 11. Germline V gives CDR1 SQVTM, CDR2 ANQGSEA. The CDR3 is 16 residues long.

V and J are TRBV4-1 and TRBJ2-3; 12 bases fit TRBD2. Germline V gene lookup returns CDR1 MGHRA and CDR2 YSYEKL. V was pared by 4 bases and J by 4 bases, with 15 bases of the junction left unmatched. The CDR3 has 19 residues. The CDR3 here is CASSPIARELAGGADTQYF. The DNA of the CDR3 is TGCGCCAGCAGCCCTATAGCCCGGGAACTAGCGGGGGGCGCAGATACGCAGTATTTT.

This chain joins TRBV5-5 and TRBJ2-7; TRBD2 is a possible D gene (6 bases). Germline loops: CDR1 SGHKS, CDR2 YYEKEE (reference sequence). V lost 3 bases to trimming and J lost 2 bases, with 18 bases between them. This CDR3 has 16 amino acids. In DNA, the CDR3 is TGTGCCAGCAGCTCACGGTTAGCGGCCGTTACCTACGAGCAGTACTTC. Translated, it gives CASSSRLAAVTYEQYF.

This clone appeared a few times. The genes are TRBV9 and TRBJ2-1, with 11 bases aligning to TRBD2. The CDR3 has 16 residues. V lost 0 bases and J lost 6; bases outside the gene matches: 5. CDR1 is SGDLS and CDR2 is YYNGEE in the germline V gene. CDR3 protein: CASSVGGTSGINEQFF. For the CDR3, the DNA is TGTGCCAGCAGCGTAGGTGGGACTAGCGGAATCAATGAGCAGTTCTTC.

The chain carries TRBV4-3 and TRBJ2-2, with no clear D. Looked up from germline, CDR1 is LGHNA and CDR2 is YSLEER. This CDR3 is 15 amino acids long. V gave up 0 bases and J gave up 0 bases, with 5 bases separating them. CDR3 sequence: CASSQDPANTGELFF. CDR3 bases: TGCGCCAGCAGCCAAGATCCGGCGAACACCGGGGAGCTGTTTTTT.

This clone was detected only a few times. This chain uses TRBV5-1 with TRBJ2-7; 8 bases agree with TRBD1. The CDR3 loop spans 17 amino acids. V shed 2 bases and J 5 bases; nucleotides not matched to a gene: 15. The germline gives CDR1 SGHRS, CDR2 YFSETQ. CDR3 protein: CASSLHWTGSLGDEQYF. In nucleotides, the CDR3 is TGCGCCAGCAGCTTACACTGGACAGGGAGCTTAGGTGACGAGCAGTACTTC.

V and J are TRBV28 and TRBJ1-5; perhaps TRBD1 as D (6 bases). The germline V gene encodes CDR1 MDHEN and CDR2 SYDVKM. The CDR3 is made up of 17 amino acids. V lost 6 bases and J 3 bases, leaving 21 bases between the germline ends. The CDR3 bases are TGTGCCAGCAGGGGGAGACAACAGGGAAGCGCCAATCAGCCCCAGCATTTT. Amino acids: CASRGRQQGSANQPQHF.

The V call is TRBV4-1, the J call TRBJ1-1; 7 nucleotides match TRBD1. Germline CDR1 and CDR2: MGHRA and YSYEKL. The CDR3 is 15 amino acids. The ends lost 3 bases at V and 7 bases at J; junction bases unmatched: 11. CDR3 DNA: TGCGCCAGCAGCCACGTAAGGACAGGCTCCGGTGAAGCTTTCTTT. It yields the protein CASSHVRTGSGEAFF.

The chain recombines TRBV7-3 with TRBJ2-3; D not certain. V was trimmed by 0 bases and J by 0 bases, leaving 10 bases between them. The CDR3 is made up of 16 amino acids. Germline V gives CDR1 SGHTA, CDR2 FQGTGA. The CDR3 is CASSLTTDTSTDTQYF. The CDR3 DNA sequence: TGTGCCAGCAGCTTAACAACAGACACTAGCACAGATACGCAGTATTTT.